The clone carrying this TCR beta chain was seen only a few times. The antigen remains undetermined. CDR1 and CDR2 from the germline V gene are LGHNA and YSLEER. The CDR3 totals 19 residues. V lost 0 bases to trimming and J lost 4 bases, with 21 bases between them. MiXCR, applied by TCRdb to the 5' RACE reads, yields one record per CDR3 protein. The repertoire holds more than 350,000 distinct CDR3 sequences, with more than 20% as singletons. This sample was included in a study of T-cell memory formation after mild COVID-19. Study in general: Largely, TCR clusters stayed within a single donor. Study results and limitations: Shrinking CD4+ clones resided mostly in CM and EM, and CD8+ ones in EMRA.

The sequence was collected from an adult woman who had mild COVID-19 (a few samples of this study predate the infection). Cell type and time point are not known. The sample consisted of PBMCs or a T cell subset sorted from them (not recorded which). The chain links TRBV4-3 to TRBJ2-2; perhaps TRBD2 as D (5 bases). DNA of the CDR3: TGCGCCAGCAGCCAAGAAGCAGCAGAGGGAGCCGCGAGCACCGGGGAGCTGTTTTTT. This encodes CASSQEAAEGAASTGELFF.